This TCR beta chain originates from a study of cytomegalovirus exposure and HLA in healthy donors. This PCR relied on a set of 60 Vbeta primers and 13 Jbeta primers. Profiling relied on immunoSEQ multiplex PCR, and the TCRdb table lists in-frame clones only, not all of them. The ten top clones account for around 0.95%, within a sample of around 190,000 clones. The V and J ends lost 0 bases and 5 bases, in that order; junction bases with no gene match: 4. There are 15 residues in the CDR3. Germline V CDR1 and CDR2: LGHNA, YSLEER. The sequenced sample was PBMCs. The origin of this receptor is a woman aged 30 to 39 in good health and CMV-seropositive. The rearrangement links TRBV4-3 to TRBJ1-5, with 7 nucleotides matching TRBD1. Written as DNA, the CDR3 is TGCGCCAGCAGCCAAGATACAGGGGAGGATCAGCCCCAGCATTTT. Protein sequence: CASSQDTGEDQPQHF.